This T cell receptor (beta chain) comes out of a study of blood T cell repertoires in COVID-19. CDR1 LNHDA and CDR2 SQIVND come from the germline V gene (reference sequence). V was trimmed by 2 bases and J by 1 base, leaving 9 bases between them. There are 14 residues in the CDR3. This table comes from immunoSEQ multiplex PCR, and its TCRdb copy is limited to in-frame clones, with some not included. The sample has roughly 120,000 clones; 60% to 80% are singletons. V is TRBV19 and J is TRBJ2-7; D gene unclear. This receptor was identified in a woman over 75 with active or convalescent COVID-19. The sequenced sample was peripheral blood. CDR3: CASSITGGSYEQYF. The CDR3 nucleotides are TGTGCCAGTAGTATAACCGGCGGATCCTACGAGCAGTACTTC.